A selection of T cell receptor beta chains follows, all from one sample in a study of blood T cell repertoires in COVID-19. Data came from immunoSEQ multiplex PCR; TCRdb stores just in-frame clones and leaves some out. The table includes about 240,000 clones, about four fifths detected once. Sequences were obtained from peripheral blood. Receptor source: a man over 45 with acute or convalescent COVID-19. Both conserved end residues are part of each CDR3. A D gene is named only where the DNA matches it firmly. Some rows mark clone size as missing; the rest say once, few, many or name a class of expanded clone.

.	TRBV3-1/TRBV3-2	TRBJ2-1	.	TGTGCCAGCAGCCAAGGAGCGTCCCCACGGCGTGAGCAGTTCTTC	CASSQGASPRREQFF
TRBD1	TRBV6-2/TRBV6-3	TRBJ2-5	once	TGTGCCAGCAGTCTCCGGGACAGGGTAGGAGAGACCCAGTACTTC	CASSLRDRVGETQYF
TRBD2	TRBV19	TRBJ2-7	.	TGTGCCAGTAGTTATTCCCCTAGCGGGAGCTACGAGCAGTACTTC	CASSYSPSGSYEQYF
.	TRBV9	TRBJ2-1	.	TGTGCCAGCAGCGTAATCACAGGTGCCCCCTACAATGAGCAGTTCTTC	CASSVITGAPYNEQFF
TRBD1	TRBV19	TRBJ1-3	few	TGTGCCAGTAGTTTAAGAGACAGGGGGGGAAACACCATATATTTT	CASSLRDRGGNTIYF
.	TRBV19	TRBJ1-1	.	TGTGCCAGTAAACGGGGCACTGAAGCTTTCTTT	CASKRGTEAFF
.	TRBV24-1	TRBJ2-1	once	TGTGCCACCAGTGATACGGAACGGGGTTACAATGAGCAGTTCTTC	CATSDTERGYNEQFF
TRBD1	TRBV19	TRBJ2-7	.	TGTGCCAGTAGTATAATTGGCAGGGGGCCGCTTGACGGGTCCTACGAGCAGTACTTC	CASSIIGRGPLDGSYEQYF
.	TRBV10-3	TRBJ2-1	.	TGTGCCATCAGTGAGTCGACAGGCGGCCGGTACAATGAGCAGTTCTTC	CAISESTGGRYNEQFF
.	TRBV21-1	TRBJ2-2	.	TGTGCCAGCAGCAAATTTCAACCCGAGACAGTCACCGGGGAGCTGTTTTTT	CASSKFQPETVTGELFF
TRBD2	TRBV10-1	TRBJ2-3	.	TGCGCCAGCAGTCGGGGGGGGCCCCCAGATACGCAGTATTTT	CASSRGGPPDTQYF
.	TRBV7-3	TRBJ2-1	.	TGTGCCAGCAGCTTAATCGGGGTCTCCTACAATGAGCAGTTCTTC	CASSLIGVSYNEQFF
TRBD2	TRBV7-3	TRBJ2-1	.	TGTGCCAGCAGCTCCCCGGGACTAGCGGGGGCCAATGAGCAGTTCTTC	CASSSPGLAGANEQFF
.	TRBV21-1	TRBJ2-7	.	TGTGCCCTCGAGCCGGGACTAGCGGGAGGGACCGTTACTTCCGAGCAGTACTTC	CALEPGLAGGTVTSEQYF
.	TRBV9	TRBJ2-3	.	TGTGCCAGTCGAGGAATCACAGATACGCAGTATTTT	CASRGITDTQYF
TRBD2	TRBV7-3	TRBJ2-2	.	TGTGCCAGCAGCCCGGCGGGGGCCGGGGAGCTGTTTTTT	CASSPAGAGELFF
.	TRBV2	TRBJ2-2	many	TGTGCCAGCAGTGTGGAAGCTCGGGGGACCGGGGAGCTGTTTTTT	CASSVEARGTGELFF
.	TRBV18	TRBJ1-2	.	TGTGCCAGCTCACCGATGGTAGGGGGGGCGAACTATGGCTACACCTTC	CASSPMVGGANYGYTF
TRBD1	TRBV12-3/TRBV12-4	TRBJ2-7	.	TGTGCCAGCAGTTGGACAGGGACTGTCGAGCAGTACTTC	CASSWTGTVEQYF
.	TRBV29-1	TRBJ2-7	.	TGCAGCGTTGCGGAGAGTCTTTCCTACGAGCAGTACTTC	CSVAESLSYEQYF
.	TRBV7-2	TRBJ2-3	once	TGTGCCCTCGAGCAGGGCGTCACAGATACGCAGTATTTT	CALEQGVTDTQYF
TRBD1	TRBV24-1	TRBJ1-1	.	TGTGCCACCAGTGAAGGGACAGGGCGGCGCACTGAAGCTTTCTTT	CATSEGTGRRTEAFF
.	TRBV5-6	TRBJ2-1	.	TGTGCCAGCAGCTTGTCCCCAACAGGGGAGCAGTTCTTC	CASSLSPTGEQFF
.	TRBV21-1	TRBJ1-2	.	TGTGCCAGCAGCAAAGCTTACCGGACAGGGTTGAACTATGGCTACACCTTC	CASSKAYRTGLNYGYTF
.	TRBV11-2	TRBJ1-1	once	TGTGCCAGCAGCTTAGATCCCTACCGGACAGTTGAAGCTTTCTTT	CASSLDPYRTVEAFF
.	TRBV6-1	TRBJ2-2	.	TGTGCCAGCAGTGAACTGGAGGGCGGGGAGCTGTTTTTT	CASSELEGGELFF
.	TRBV6-5	TRBJ1-1	.	TGTGCCAGCAGTCACAGGGTGAACACTGAAGCTTTCTTT	CASSHRVNTEAFF
.	TRBV10-3	TRBJ1-3	.	TGTGCCATCAGTGGGGAGAGCTCTGGAAACACCATATATTTT	CAISGESSGNTIYF
.	TRBV10-3	TRBJ2-7	.	TGTGCCATCAGTGAGTCAGGGACGGGGGCCTACGAGCAGTACTTC	CAISESGTGAYEQYF
TRBD1	TRBV11-2	TRBJ2-1	.	TGTGCCAGCAGCTTAGAACCGGGACAGGGAAGGTTCTTC	CASSLEPGQGRFF
TRBD1	TRBV3-1/TRBV3-2	TRBJ2-1	few	TGTGCCAGCAGCCAAGAAGCAGGACAGGGTACCAATGAGCAGTTCTTC	CASSQEAGQGTNEQFF
.	TRBV30	TRBJ1-2	few	TGTGCCTGGAGTAGAGACAGGCCATATGGCTACACCTTC	CAWSRDRPYGYTF
.	TRBV3-1/TRBV3-2	TRBJ1-2	.	TGTGCCAGCAGCCAAGTAACAGGGCTACCCTATGGCTACACCTTC	CASSQVTGLPYGYTF
TRBD2	TRBV11-3	TRBJ2-3	.	TGTGCCAGCAGCGCAGCGGGAGGGTTATCAGATACGCAGTATTTT	CASSAAGGLSDTQYF
.	TRBV2	TRBJ2-7	once	TGTGCCAGCAGTGAACAGGACTACGAGCAGTACTTC	CASSEQDYEQYF
TRBD1	TRBV7-8	TRBJ2-1	.	TGTGCCAGCAGCTTAGGGGGACAGTCCTACAATGAGCAGTTCTTC	CASSLGGQSYNEQFF
TRBD2	TRBV7-3	TRBJ2-3	.	TGTGCCAGCAGCTCGTATGGGACTAGCGGGAGAGGAGATACGCAGTATTTT	CASSSYGTSGRGDTQYF
.	TRBV24-1	TRBJ2-4	once	TGTGCCACCAGTGATTCCCAGGCCTCCAAAAACATTCAGTACTTC	CATSDSQASKNIQYF
.	TRBV30	TRBJ1-4	.	TGTGCCTGGCTTATAATTCGAGGAACTAATGAAAAACTGTTTTTT	CAWLIIRGTNEKLFF
TRBD1	TRBV19	TRBJ1-5	.	TGTGCCAGTAAAGTGGACAGGGGGTCCTTGGGCAATCAGCCCCAGCATTTT	CASKVDRGSLGNQPQHF
.	TRBV5-1	TRBJ2-1	.	TGCGCCAGCAGCCAAGTCAGGGGGGACAATGAGCAGTTCTTC	CASSQVRGDNEQFF
TRBD2	TRBV30	TRBJ2-3	.	TGTGCCTGGAGTATTACCCGGACTAGCGGGAGGGGCACAGATACGCAGTATTTT	CAWSITRTSGRGTDTQYF
TRBD2	TRBV5-6	TRBJ2-7	.	TGTGCCAGCAGCACCGTAGCGGGAGTGTATGCCTACGAGCAGTACTTC	CASSTVAGVYAYEQYF
TRBD1	TRBV7-9	TRBJ2-7	once	TGTGCCAGCAGCCCGCCGGGACAGACCTACGAGCAGTACTTC	CASSPPGQTYEQYF